The T cell receptor beta chain under discussion was sequenced for a study of T-cell reconstitution after alpha-beta-depleted transplantation in children (dated by TCRdb to the mid-2010s). About the full investigation: T-cell immune reconstitution after TCRalphabeta/CD19-depleted allogeneic hematopoietic cell transplantation in children was quantitatively tracked in the study by means of TCR repertoire profiling. What the work shows at the level of the full study, not this receptor alone: The apparently early alphabetaT-cell count recovery about two months after transplant was reportedly dependent on only several hundred rapidly expanded clones derived from non-depleted graft cells. In some patients, high TCRbeta diversity at day 60 was attributed to recipient T cells and intrathymic progenitors that had survived conditioning. Over the following months the frequencies of hyperexpanded clones went down, and after one year T-cell counts and TCRbeta diversity were mostly credited to newly produced T cells.

Ends trimmed: V by 0 bases, J by 5 bases; bases unmatched to a gene: 8. The CDR3 contains 17 residues, cysteine and phenylalanine counted. The retained sequence is limited to the CDR3, 51 bases, with the frame set at the first base. Per the germline V gene, SGHRS is the CDR1 and YFSETQ is the CDR2. Worth noting for this clonotype: The target of this receptor is not known. Per-base quality was not reported, and no clone a single base away is much larger than it.

Library method: PCR. Sequencing took place on an Illumina HiSeq 2500. Molecular barcoding was employed in the preparation of TCR libraries, with unique molecular identifiers being used to normalize TCRbeta repertoire quantification. In-frame beta chains were kept once TCRdb had trimmed the public reads at Q25 with fastp and called clones with MiXCR. Under each unique CDR3 protein, matching rows form one entry showing the most common genes and DNA. A total of a few hundred thousand distinct CDR3 sequences appear in this sample, more than 20% of them only once. Jointly, the top ten make up around a third of the sample. The meaning of the sample's treatment or condition label: allogeneic hematopoietic cell transplantation with graft depleted of TCRalphabeta T cells and CD19 B cells. The children who served as transplant recipients had been given grafts of TCRalphabeta/CD19-depleted allogeneic hematopoietic cells.

The receptor was derived from a boy less than two years old with Wiskott-Aldrich syndrome, due to receive a stem cell transplant. The rearrangement joined TRBV5-1 to TRBJ2-1, with 10 bases aligning to TRBD2. The specimen was PBMCs, collected before TCRalphabeta/CD19-depleted stem cell transplant. This receptor carries the CDR3 CASSLVLGLAGDNEQFF. The base sequence is TGCGCCAGCAGCTTGGTATTAGGGCTAGCGGGAGACAATGAGCAGTTCTTC.